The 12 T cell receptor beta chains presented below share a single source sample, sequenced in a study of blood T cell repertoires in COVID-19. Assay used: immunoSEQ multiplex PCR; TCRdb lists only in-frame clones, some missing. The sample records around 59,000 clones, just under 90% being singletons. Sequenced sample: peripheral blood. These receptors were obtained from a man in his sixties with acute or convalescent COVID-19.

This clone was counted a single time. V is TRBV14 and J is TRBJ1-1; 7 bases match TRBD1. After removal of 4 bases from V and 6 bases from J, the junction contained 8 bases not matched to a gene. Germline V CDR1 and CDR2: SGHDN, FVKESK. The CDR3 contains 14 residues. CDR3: CASSRRQGNPEAFF. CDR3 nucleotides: TGTGCCAGCAGCCGCCGACAGGGAAATCCTGAAGCTTTCTTT.

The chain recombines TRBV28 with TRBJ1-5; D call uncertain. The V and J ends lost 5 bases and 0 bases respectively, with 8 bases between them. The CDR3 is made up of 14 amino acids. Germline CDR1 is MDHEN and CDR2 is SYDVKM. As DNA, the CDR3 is TGTGCCAGCAGTAGTCCAGATAGCAATCAGCCCCAGCATTTT. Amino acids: CASSSPDSNQPQHF. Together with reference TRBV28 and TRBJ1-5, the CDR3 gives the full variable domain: DVKVTQSSRYLVKRTGEKVFLECVQDMDHENMFWYRQDPGLGLRLIYFSYDVKMKEKGDIPEGYSVSREKKERFSLILESASTNQTSMYLCASSSPDSNQPQHFGDGTRLSIL.

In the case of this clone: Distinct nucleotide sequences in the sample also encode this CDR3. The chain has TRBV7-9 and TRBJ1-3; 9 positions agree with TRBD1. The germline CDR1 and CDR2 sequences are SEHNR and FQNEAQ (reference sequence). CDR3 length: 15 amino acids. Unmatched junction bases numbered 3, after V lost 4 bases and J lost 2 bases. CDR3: CASSWGQGTGNTIYF. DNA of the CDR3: TGTGCCAGCAGCTGGGGACAGGGTACTGGAAACACCATATATTTT.

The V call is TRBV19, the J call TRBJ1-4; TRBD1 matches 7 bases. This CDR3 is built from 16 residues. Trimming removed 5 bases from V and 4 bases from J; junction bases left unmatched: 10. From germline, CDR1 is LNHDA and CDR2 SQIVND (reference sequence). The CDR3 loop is CASSPAGGSGNEKLFF. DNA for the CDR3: TGTGCCAGTAGTCCGGCAGGGGGATCGGGTAATGAAAAACTGTTTTTT.

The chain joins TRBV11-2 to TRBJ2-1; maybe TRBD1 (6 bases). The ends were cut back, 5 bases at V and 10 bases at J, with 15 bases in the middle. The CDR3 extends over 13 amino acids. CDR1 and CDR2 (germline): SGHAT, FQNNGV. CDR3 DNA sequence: TGTGCCAGCAGCCCTATACAGGGAAGGGAGCAGTTCTTC. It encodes CASSPIQGREQFF.

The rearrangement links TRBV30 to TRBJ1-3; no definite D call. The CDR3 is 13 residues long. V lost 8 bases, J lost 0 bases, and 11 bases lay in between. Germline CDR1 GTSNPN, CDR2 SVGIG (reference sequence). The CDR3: CASRRGSGNTIYF. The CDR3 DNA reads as TGTGCCAGCCGTCGCGGCTCTGGAAACACCATATATTTT.

The CDR3 DNA sequence: TGTGCCAGCAGTTACCCTAGGGGGACTGAAGCTTTCTTT. This gives the protein CASSYPRGTEAFF. The V call is TRBV6-5, the J call TRBJ1-1; a weak D match, TRBD1 (6 bases). This CDR3 comprises 13 residues. The V end was cut by 2 bases, the J end by 5 bases, with 9 bases between. In germline, CDR1 is MNHEY, CDR2 SVGAGI.

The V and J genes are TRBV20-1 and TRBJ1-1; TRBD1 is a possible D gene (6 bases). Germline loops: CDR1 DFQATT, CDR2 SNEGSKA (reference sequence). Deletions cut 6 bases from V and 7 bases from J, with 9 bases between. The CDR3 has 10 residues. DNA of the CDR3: TGCAGTGCAGTAGGGGGTGAAGCTTTCTTT. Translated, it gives CSAVGGEAFF.

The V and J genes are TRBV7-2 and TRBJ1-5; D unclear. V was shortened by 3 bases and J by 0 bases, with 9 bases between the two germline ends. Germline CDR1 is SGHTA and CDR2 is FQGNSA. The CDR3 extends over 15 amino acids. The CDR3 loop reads CASSLEGSSNQPQHF. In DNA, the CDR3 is TGTGCCAGCAGCTTGGAGGGTTCTAGCAATCAGCCCCAGCATTTT. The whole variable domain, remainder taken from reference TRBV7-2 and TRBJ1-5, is GAGVSQSPSNKVTEKGKDVELRCDPISGHTALYWYRQSLGQGLEFLIYFQGNSAPDKSGLPSDRFSAERTGGSVSTLTIQRTQQEDSAVYLCASSLEGSSNQPQHFGDGTRLSIL.

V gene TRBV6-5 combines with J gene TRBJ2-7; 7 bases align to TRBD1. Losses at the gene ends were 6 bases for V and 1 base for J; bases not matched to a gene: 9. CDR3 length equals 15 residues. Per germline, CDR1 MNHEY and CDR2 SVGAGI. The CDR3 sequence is CASRGRGQLSYEQYF. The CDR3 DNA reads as TGTGCCAGCAGGGGCCGGGGACAGCTTTCCTACGAGCAGTACTTC.

The CDR3 protein is CASSQAASGRNEQYF. The CDR3 coding sequence is TGCGCCAGCAGCCAAGCGGCTAGCGGGAGAAACGAGCAGTACTTC. This chain joins TRBV4-3 and TRBJ2-7; 10 bases agree with TRBD2. Germline assignment: CDR1 LGHNA and CDR2 YSLEER. This CDR3 spans 15 amino acids. Trimming at V came to 1 base and at J to 5 bases, leaving 5 bases not matched to a gene.

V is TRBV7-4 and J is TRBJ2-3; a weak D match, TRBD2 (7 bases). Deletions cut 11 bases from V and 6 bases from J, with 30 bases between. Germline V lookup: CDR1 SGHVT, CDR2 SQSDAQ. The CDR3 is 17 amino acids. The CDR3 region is CAGPSGGASLDEDTQYF. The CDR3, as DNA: TGTGCCGGTCCCTCGGGGGGCGCCTCTTTGGACGAGGATACGCAGTATTTT.